This is a list of T cell receptor beta chains from one sample in a study of vaccination and CD4 T cells after COVID-19. Each CDR3 protein gets one entry after TCRdb re-called the PCR reads with MiXCR. The sample has some 20,000 distinct CDR3 sequences, around 48% seen once. These receptors have no identified antigens. The sample in question was CD4+ T cells from blood, cultured in vitro, obtained after SARS-CoV-2 vaccination. The receptors shown here come from a human donor who had recovered from COVID-19. Each CDR3 is given with its conserved first and last residue. A D gene is named only where the DNA matches it firmly. The listing skips clone size in some rows; elsewhere it reads once, few, many or a size class.

clone size: .; D gene: .; J gene: TRBJ2-7; V gene: TRBV19; CDR3 DNA: TGTGCCAGTAGTAGTGTTCTAGGCCCCTACGAGCAGTACTTC; CDR3 protein: CASSSVLGPYEQYF
clone size: .; D gene: TRBD2; J gene: TRBJ2-1; V gene: TRBV27; CDR3 DNA: TGTGCCAGCAGTCCGCTGACTAGCGGCCCCTACAATGAGCAGTTCTTC; CDR3 protein: CASSPLTSGPYNEQFF
clone size: .; D gene: .; J gene: TRBJ2-7; V gene: TRBV11-3; CDR3 DNA: TGTGCCAGCAGTATTGGGGGCTACGAGCAGTACTTC; CDR3 protein: CASSIGGYEQYF
clone size: .; D gene: TRBD1; J gene: TRBJ1-1; V gene: TRBV20-1; CDR3 DNA: TGCAGTGCTAGAGGAAGAGGAGACAGGGGGCGCACTGAAGCTTTCTTT; CDR3 protein: CSARGRGDRGRTEAFF
clone size: .; D gene: TRBD1; J gene: TRBJ1-5; V gene: TRBV30; CDR3 DNA: TGTGCCTGGAGTGCCAGGGGGCCAGGGAATCAGCCCCAGCATTTT; CDR3 protein: CAWSARGPGNQPQHF
clone size: .; D gene: .; J gene: TRBJ1-5; V gene: TRBV2; CDR3 DNA: TGTGCCAGCAGTGTGGACAGCCGCAATCAGCCCCAGCATTTT; CDR3 protein: CASSVDSRNQPQHF
clone size: few; D gene: .; J gene: TRBJ1-5; V gene: TRBV20-1; CDR3 DNA: TGCAGTGCTAGAGATCGATTTGCTTACACCCCGGGGCAGCCCCAGCATTTT; CDR3 protein: CSARDRFAYTPGQPQHF
clone size: few; D gene: TRBD1; J gene: TRBJ2-2; V gene: TRBV7-6; CDR3 DNA: TGTGCCAGCAGCCCAACGAACAGGGGATCCACCGGGGAGCTGTTTTTT; CDR3 protein: CASSPTNRGSTGELFF
clone size: .; D gene: .; J gene: TRBJ1-1; V gene: TRBV6-5; CDR3 DNA: TGTGCCAGCAGTTACCAGAGAAGCACAGGTGAAGCTTTCTTT; CDR3 protein: CASSYQRSTGEAFF
clone size: .; D gene: .; J gene: TRBJ1-1; V gene: TRBV7-2; CDR3 DNA: TGTGCCAGCAGCAAGATTCGCGTGAACACTGAAGCTTTCTTT; CDR3 protein: CASSKIRVNTEAFF
clone size: few; D gene: .; J gene: TRBJ2-7; V gene: TRBV20-1; CDR3 DNA: TGCAGTGCTAGATATAGCGGTCGGGGCGAGCAGTACTTC; CDR3 protein: CSARYSGRGEQYF
clone size: .; D gene: TRBD2; J gene: TRBJ2-5; V gene: TRBV11-2; CDR3 DNA: TGTGCCAGCAGCCCACCGTCGACTAGCGGGATCGAGACCCAGTACTTC; CDR3 protein: CASSPPSTSGIETQYF
clone size: .; D gene: .; J gene: TRBJ2-3; V gene: TRBV18; CDR3 DNA: TGTGCCAGCTCACCACCCTCTACAGATACGCAGTATTTT; CDR3 protein: CASSPPSTDTQYF
clone size: .; D gene: .; J gene: TRBJ1-2; V gene: TRBV19; CDR3 DNA: TGTACCAGTAGTATAGAGAACCGACCATATGGCTACACCTTC; CDR3 protein: CTSSIENRPYGYTF